This T cell receptor beta chain was captured by sequencing in a study of T cells in Graves' hyperthyroidism and ophthalmopathy. Study-level information: At the time of initial diagnosis and before any treatment, peripheral blood was collected. Whole-study results and caveats: The majority of expanded thyroid clonotypes above 0.001 also appeared in blood. Ophthalmopathy could be told apart from stable hyperthyroidism with a 13 V-J model.

Between the trimmed V and J ends, which lost 6 bases and 2 bases, there was a span of 14 bases. This CDR3 region has 16 residues. Germline CDR1 is LNHDA and CDR2 is SQIVND (reference sequence). To note about this clonotype: Its target is not known.

Researchers took RNA transcripts and amplified the TCR beta CDR3 regions from them. TCR CDR3 regions were first amplified by RT-PCR with HTBI primers. From the multiplex PCR reads, TCRdb called clonotypes with MiXCR, one entry per CDR3 protein. The sample consists of 350,000 to 450,000 distinct CDR3 sequences, about 15% of them appearing once. The chain links TRBV19 to TRBJ2-6, with D perhaps matching TRBD1 or TRBD2 (5 bases each). The clonotype comes from a woman in her sixties with Graves' hyperthyroidism. Sequenced: blood. CDR3 DNA: TGTGCCAGTAGACCTCCCAGAGGGGCTGGGGCCAACGTCCTGACTTTC. Its translation: CASRPPRGAGANVLTF.